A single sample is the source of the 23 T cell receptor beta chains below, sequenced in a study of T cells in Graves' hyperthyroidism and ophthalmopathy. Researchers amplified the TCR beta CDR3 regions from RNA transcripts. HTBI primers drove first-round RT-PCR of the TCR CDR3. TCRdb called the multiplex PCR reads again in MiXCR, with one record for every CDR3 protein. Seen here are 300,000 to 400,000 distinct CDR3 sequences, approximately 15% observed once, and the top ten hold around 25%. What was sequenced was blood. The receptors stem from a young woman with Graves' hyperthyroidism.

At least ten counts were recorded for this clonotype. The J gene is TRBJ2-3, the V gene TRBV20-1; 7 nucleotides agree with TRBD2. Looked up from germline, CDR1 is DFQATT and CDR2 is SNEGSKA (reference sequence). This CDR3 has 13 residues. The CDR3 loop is CSVRLAGTDTQYF. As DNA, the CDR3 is TGCAGCGTACGACTAGCAGGGACAGATACGCAGTATTTT.

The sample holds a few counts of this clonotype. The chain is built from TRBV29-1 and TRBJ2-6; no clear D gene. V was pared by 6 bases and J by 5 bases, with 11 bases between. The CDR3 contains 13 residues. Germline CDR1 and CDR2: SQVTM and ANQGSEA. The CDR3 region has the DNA TGCAGCGTAGGTGGGGTTCGGGCCAACGTCCTGACTTTC. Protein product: CSVGGVRANVLTF.

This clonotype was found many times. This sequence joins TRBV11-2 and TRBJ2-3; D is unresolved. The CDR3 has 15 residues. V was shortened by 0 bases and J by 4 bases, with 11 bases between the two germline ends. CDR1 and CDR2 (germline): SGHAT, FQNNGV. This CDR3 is CASSLESSSADTQYF. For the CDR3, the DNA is TGTGCCAGCAGCTTAGAATCGTCCTCCGCAGATACGCAGTATTTT.

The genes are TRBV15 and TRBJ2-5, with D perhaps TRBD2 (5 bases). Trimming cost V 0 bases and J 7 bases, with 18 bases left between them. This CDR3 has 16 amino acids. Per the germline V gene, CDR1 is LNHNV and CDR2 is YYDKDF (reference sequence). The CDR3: CATSRDNGGVARTQYF. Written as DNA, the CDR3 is TGTGCCACCAGCAGAGATAACGGAGGAGTCGCCAGGACCCAGTACTTC.

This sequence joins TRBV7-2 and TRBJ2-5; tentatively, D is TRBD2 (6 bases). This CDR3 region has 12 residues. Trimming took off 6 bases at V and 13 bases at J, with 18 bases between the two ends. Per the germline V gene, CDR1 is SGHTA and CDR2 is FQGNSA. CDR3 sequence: CASSLDRLVRYF. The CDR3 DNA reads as TGTGCCAGCAGTCTAGACAGACTAGTCCGGTACTTC.

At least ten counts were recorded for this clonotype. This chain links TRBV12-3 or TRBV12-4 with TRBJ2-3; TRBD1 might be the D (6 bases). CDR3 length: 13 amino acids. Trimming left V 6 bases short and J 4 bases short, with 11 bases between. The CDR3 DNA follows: TGTGCCAGCAGCCCCAACAGGGCAGATACGCAGTATTTT. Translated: CASSPNRADTQYF.

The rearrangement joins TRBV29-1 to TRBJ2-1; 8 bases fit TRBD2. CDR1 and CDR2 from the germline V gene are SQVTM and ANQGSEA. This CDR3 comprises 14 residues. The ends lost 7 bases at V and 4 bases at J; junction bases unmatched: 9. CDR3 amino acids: CSEKIAGSYNEQFF. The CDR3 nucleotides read TGCAGCGAGAAAATAGCGGGGAGTTACAATGAGCAGTTCTTC.

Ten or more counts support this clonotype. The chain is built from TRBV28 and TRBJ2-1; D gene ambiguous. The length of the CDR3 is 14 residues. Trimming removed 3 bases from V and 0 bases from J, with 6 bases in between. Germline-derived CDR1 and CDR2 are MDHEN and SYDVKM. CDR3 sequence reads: CASSFHYSYNEQFF. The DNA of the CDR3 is TGTGCCAGCAGTTTCCACTACTCCTACAATGAGCAGTTCTTC.

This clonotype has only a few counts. CDR3 in DNA: TGTGCCAGCAGCGTTGGACTGGACTATGGCTACACCTTC. Translation: CASSVGLDYGYTF. The genes are TRBV14 and TRBJ1-2, with no clear D. The CDR3 consists of 13 residues. Germline CDR1 and CDR2: SGHDN and FVKESK. Trimming shortened V by 5 bases and J by 3 bases, and 10 bases separated the two germline ends.

The CDR3 sequence: CASSPLNTNQPQHF. CDR3 nucleotides: TGTGCCAGCAGCCCCTTAAACACAAATCAGCCCCAGCATTTT. This chain connects TRBV12-3 or TRBV12-4 to TRBJ1-5; D is ambiguous. V was pared by 6 bases and J by 4 bases, with 13 bases between. CDR3 size: 14 residues.

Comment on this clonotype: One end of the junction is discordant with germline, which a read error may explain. The DNA of the CDR3 is TGCAGTACTAGCGGGCTAGCGGGAGTTGGAGATACGCAGTATTTT. Translated, it gives CSTSGLAGVGDTQYF. V and J are TRBV20-1 and TRBJ2-3; TRBD2 matches 10 bases. CDR1 and CDR2 (germline): DFQATT, SNEGSKA (reference sequence). The CDR3 is 15 amino acids.

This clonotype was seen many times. The CDR3 is CATSYHLLRNEQFF. CDR3 bases: TGTGCCACCAGTTACCACCTGCTACGGAATGAGCAGTTCTTC. This chain uses TRBV24-1 with TRBJ2-1, with D unresolved. This CDR3 has 14 residues. V was shortened by 6 bases and J by 7 bases, with 15 bases between the two germline ends. Germline V gene lookup returns CDR1 KGHDR and CDR2 SFDVKD.

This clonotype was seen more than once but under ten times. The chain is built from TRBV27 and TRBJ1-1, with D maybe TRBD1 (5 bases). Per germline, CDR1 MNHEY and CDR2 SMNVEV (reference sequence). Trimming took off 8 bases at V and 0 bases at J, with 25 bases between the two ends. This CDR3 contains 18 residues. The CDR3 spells CASGLIPGLTDLNTEAFF. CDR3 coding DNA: TGTGCCAGCGGCCTTATACCGGGACTCACAGACTTGAACACTGAAGCTTTCTTT.

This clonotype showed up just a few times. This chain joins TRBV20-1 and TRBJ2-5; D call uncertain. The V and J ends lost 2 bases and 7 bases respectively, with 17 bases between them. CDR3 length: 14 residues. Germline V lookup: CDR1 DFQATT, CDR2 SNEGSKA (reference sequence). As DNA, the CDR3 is TGCAGTGCTAGATACTTAGATGGGTGGGGGACCCAGTACTTC. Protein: CSARYLDGWGTQYF.

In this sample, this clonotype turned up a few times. Here the CDR3 reads CSARGSGGKGYEQYF. CDR3 DNA: TGCAGTGCTAGGGGTAGCGGGGGAAAGGGTTACGAGCAGTACTTC. This sequence joins TRBV20-1 and TRBJ2-7; 9 bases are a match to TRBD2. The germline gives CDR1 DFQATT, CDR2 SNEGSKA (reference sequence). Trimming at V came to 3 bases and at J to 4 bases, leaving 10 bases not matched to a gene. This CDR3 is built from 15 residues.

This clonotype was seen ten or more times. CDR3 sequence: CASSQGDSDTQYF. The CDR3 DNA is TGTGCCAGCAGTCAAGGGGATTCGGATACGCAGTATTTT. The chain couples TRBV27 to TRBJ2-3; maybe TRBD1 (5 bases). Looked up from germline, CDR1 is MNHEY and CDR2 is SMNVEV (reference sequence). This CDR3 spans 13 amino acids. Trimming removed 5 bases at V and 6 bases at J, with 12 bases between.

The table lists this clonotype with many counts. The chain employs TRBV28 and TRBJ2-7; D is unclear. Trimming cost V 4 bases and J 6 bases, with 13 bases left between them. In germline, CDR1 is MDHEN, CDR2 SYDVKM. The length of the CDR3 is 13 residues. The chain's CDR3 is CASSSLSRAEQYF. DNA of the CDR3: TGTGCCAGCAGTTCACTATCTAGAGCCGAGCAGTACTTC.

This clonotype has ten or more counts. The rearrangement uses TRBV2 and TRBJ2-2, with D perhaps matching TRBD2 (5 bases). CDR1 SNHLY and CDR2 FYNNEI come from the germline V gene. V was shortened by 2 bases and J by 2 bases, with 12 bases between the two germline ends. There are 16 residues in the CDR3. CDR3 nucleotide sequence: TGTGCCAGCAGTGAAACTGGAGGATCCAACACCGGGGAGCTGTTTTTT. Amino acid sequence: CASSETGGSNTGELFF. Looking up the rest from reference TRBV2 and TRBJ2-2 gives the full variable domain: EPEVTQTPSHQVTQMGQEVILRCVPISNHLYFYWYRQILGQKVEFLVSFYNNEISEKSEIFDDQFSVERPDGSNFTLKIRSTKLEDSAMYFCASSETGGSNTGELFFGEGSRLTVL.

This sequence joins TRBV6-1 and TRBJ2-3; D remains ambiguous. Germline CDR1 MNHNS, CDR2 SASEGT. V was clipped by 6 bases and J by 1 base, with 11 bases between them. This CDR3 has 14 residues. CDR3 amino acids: CASSNRRGTDTQYF. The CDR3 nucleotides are TGTGCCAGCAGCAATAGGAGAGGCACAGATACGCAGTATTTT.

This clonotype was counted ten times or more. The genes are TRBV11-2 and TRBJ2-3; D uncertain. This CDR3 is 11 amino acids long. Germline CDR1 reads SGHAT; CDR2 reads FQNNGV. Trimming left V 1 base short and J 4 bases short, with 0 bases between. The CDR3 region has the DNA TGTGCCAGCAGCTTAGCAGATACGCAGTATTTT. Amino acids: CASSLADTQYF.

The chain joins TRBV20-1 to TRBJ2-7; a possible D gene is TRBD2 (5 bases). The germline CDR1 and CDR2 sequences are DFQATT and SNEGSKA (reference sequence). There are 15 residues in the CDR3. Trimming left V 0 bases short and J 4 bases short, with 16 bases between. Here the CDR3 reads CSARDQRGTLYEQYF. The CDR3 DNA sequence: TGCAGTGCTAGAGATCAACGGGGAACCTTATACGAGCAGTACTTC.

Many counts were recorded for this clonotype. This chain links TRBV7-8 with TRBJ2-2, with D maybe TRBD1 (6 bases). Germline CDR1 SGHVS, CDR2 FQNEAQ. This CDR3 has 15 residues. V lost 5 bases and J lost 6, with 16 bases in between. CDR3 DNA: TGTGCCAGCAGCCAACAAACAGGGACCTCCGGGGAGCTGTTTTTT. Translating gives CASSQQTGTSGELFF.

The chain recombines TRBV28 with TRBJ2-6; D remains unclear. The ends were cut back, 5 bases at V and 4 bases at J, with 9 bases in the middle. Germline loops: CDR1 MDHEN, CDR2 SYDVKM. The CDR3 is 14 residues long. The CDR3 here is CASSPSRGANVLTF. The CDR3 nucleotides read TGTGCCAGCAGTCCCTCCAGGGGGGCCAACGTCCTGACTTTC.